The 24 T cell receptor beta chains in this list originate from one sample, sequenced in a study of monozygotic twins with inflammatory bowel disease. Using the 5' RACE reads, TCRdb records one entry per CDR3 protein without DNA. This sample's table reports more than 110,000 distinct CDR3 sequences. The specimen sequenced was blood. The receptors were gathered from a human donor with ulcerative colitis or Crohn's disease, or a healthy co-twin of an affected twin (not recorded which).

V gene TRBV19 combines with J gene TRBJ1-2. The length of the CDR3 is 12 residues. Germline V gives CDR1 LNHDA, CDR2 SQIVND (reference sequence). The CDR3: CASSIRLYGYTF.

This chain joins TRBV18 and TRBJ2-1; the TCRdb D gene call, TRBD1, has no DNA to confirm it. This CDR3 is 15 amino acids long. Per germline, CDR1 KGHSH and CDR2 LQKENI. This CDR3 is CASSRRQGTYNEQFF.

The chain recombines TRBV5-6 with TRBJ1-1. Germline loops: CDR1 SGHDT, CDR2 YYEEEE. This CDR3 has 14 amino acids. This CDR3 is CASSPQAFNTEAFF.

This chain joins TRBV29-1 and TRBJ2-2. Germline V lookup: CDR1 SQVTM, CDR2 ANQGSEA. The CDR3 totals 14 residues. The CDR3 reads CSVEGGEATGELFF.

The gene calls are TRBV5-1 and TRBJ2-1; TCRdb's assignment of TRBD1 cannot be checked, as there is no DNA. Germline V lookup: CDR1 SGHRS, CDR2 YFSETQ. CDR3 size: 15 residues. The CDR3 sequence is CASSYLNRLIDEQFF.

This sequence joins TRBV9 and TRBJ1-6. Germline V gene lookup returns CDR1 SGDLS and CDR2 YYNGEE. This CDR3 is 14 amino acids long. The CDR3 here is CASSGGGNNSPLHF.

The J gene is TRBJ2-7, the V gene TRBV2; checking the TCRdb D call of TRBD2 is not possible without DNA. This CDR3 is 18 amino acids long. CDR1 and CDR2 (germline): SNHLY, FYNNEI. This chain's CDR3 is CASRRLAGGSMSSYEQYF. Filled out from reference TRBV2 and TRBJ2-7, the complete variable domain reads EPEVTQTPSHQVTQMGQEVILRCVPISNHLYFYWYRQILGQKVEFLVSFYNNEISEKSEIFDDQFSVERPDGSNFTLKIRSTKLEDSAMYFCASRRLAGGSMSSYEQYFGPGTRLTVT.

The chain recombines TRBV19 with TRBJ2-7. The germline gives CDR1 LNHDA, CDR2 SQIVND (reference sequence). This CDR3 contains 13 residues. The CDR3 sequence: CASSMRFDNEQYF.

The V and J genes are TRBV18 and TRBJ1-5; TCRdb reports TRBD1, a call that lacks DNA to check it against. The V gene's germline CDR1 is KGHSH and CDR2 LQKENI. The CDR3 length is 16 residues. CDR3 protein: CASSSGVRGLYQPQHF.

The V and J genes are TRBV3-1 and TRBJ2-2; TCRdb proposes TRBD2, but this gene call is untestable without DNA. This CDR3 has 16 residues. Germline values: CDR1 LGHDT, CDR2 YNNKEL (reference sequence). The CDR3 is CASSQAGRLAAGELFF.

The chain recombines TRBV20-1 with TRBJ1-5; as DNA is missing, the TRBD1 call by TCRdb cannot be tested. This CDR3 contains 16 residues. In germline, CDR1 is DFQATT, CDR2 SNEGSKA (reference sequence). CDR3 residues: CSATSLQGAWDQPQHF.

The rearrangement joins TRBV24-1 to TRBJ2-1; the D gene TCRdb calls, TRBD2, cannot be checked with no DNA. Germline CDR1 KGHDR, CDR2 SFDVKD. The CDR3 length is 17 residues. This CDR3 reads CATSVGLASPSYNEQFF.

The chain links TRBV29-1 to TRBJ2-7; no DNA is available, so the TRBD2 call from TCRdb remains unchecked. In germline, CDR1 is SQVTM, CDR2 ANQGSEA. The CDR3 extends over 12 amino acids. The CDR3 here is CSGGLAGYEQYF.

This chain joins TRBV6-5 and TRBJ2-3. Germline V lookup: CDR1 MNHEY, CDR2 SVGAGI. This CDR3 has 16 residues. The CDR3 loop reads CASSYSRTSGTDTQYF.

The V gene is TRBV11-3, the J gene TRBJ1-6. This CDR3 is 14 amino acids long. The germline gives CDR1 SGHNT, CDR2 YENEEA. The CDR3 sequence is CASSLDSQGTPLHF.

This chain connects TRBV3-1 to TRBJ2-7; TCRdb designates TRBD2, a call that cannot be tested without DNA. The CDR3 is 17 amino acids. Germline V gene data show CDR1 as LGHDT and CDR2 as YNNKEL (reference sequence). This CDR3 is CASSQAIRGGSSYEQYF.

This chain's CDR3 is CASRTSSYNEQFF. The chain joins TRBV28 to TRBJ2-1. CDR1 is MDHEN, CDR2 SYDVKM, per germline. This CDR3 is built from 13 residues.

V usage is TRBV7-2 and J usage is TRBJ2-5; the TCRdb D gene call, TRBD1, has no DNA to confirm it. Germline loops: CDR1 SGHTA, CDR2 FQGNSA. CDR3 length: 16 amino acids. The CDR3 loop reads CASRGTGPRKEETQYF.

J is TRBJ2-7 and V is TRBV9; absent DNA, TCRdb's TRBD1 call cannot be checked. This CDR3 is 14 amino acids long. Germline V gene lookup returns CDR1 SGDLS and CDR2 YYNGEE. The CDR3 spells CASSVGGFTYEQYF. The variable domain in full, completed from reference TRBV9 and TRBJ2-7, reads DSGVTQTPKHLITATGQRVTLRCSPRSGDLSVYWYQQSLDQGLQFLIQYYNGEERAKGNILERFSAQQFPDLHSELNLSSLELGDSALYFCASSVGGFTYEQYFGPGTRLTVT.

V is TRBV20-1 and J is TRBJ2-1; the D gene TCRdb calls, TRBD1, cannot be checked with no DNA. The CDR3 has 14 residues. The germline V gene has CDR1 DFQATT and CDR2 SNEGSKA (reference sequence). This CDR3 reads CSADQGTGTHEPFF.

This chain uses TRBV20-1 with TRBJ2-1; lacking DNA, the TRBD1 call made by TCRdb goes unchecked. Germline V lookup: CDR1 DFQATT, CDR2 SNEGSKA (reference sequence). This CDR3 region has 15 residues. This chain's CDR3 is CSASSGRSSYNEQFF.

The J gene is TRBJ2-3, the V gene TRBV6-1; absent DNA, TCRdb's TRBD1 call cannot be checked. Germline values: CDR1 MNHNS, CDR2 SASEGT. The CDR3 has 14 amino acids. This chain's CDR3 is CASSEQGVKDTQYF.

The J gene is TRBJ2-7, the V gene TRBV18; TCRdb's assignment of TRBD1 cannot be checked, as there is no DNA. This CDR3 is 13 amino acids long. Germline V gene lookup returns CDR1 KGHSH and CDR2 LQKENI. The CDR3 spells CASSGTVSYEQYF. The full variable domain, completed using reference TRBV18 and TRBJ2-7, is NAGVMQNPRHLVRRRGQEARLRCSPMKGHSHVYWYRQLPEEGLKFMVYLQKENIIDESGMPKERFSAEFPKEGPSILRIQQVVRGDSAAYFCASSGTVSYEQYFGPGTRLTVT.

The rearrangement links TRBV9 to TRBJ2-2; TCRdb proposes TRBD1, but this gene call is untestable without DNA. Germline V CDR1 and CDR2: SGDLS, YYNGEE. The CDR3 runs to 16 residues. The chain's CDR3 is CASSERVLGGKGELFF.